Below are 21 T cell receptor beta chains sequenced from a single sample in a study of blood T cell repertoires in COVID-19. TCRdb's copy holds only in-frame clones and misses some; the assay was immunoSEQ multiplex PCR. Among 300,000 or so clones listed, around four fifths were seen once. Sequencing input: peripheral blood. These receptor sequences come from a woman aged 45-65 years with acute or convalescent COVID-19.

In its sample, this clone was seen once. The chain has TRBV24-1 and TRBJ2-7; TRBD1 aligns across 9 bases. CDR1 is KGHDR and CDR2 is SFDVKD in the germline V gene. The CDR3 is 13 amino acids. The J segment lost 7 bases and the V segment lost 8 bases, leaving 8 bases of the junction unmatched. The CDR3 sequence is CATKPTGGQEQYF. CDR3 DNA sequence: TGTGCCACCAAGCCTACAGGGGGCCAAGAGCAGTACTTC.

V and J are TRBV27 and TRBJ1-1, with D perhaps TRBD1 (5 bases). V lost 2 bases, J lost 8 bases, and 12 bases lay in between. This CDR3 has 13 amino acids. CDR1 is MNHEY, CDR2 SMNVEV, per germline (reference sequence). CDR3 sequence reads: CASSLDGGEEAFF. In nucleotides, the CDR3 is TGTGCCAGCAGTTTAGATGGAGGGGAAGAAGCTTTCTTT.

This chain connects TRBV6-5 to TRBJ1-2; 8 positions match TRBD1. Unmatched junction bases numbered 8, after V lost 6 bases and J lost 2 bases. CDR3 length: 15 residues. Germline V gene sequence: CDR1 MNHEY, CDR2 SVGAGI. CDR3 sequence (DNA): TGTGCCAGCAGCCTCGGGACAGGATCGAACTATGGCTACACCTTC. Translating gives CASSLGTGSNYGYTF.

The chain combines TRBV23-1 with TRBJ2-5; tentative D call: TRBD1 (6 bases). TRBV23-1 is given ORF status, its function remaining uncertain. The length of the CDR3 is 14 residues. V lost 3 bases and J 6 bases, leaving 14 bases between the germline ends. The CDR3 DNA reads as TGCGCCAGCAGTCAGACTTACAGGGAAAAGACCCAGTACTTC. It encodes CASSQTYREKTQYF.

The V gene is TRBV9, the J gene TRBJ2-2; 8 bases are a match to TRBD1. Per germline, CDR1 SGDLS and CDR2 YYNGEE. With 4 bases clipped from V and 1 base from J, the junction kept 6 bases outside the gene matches. CDR3 length: 16 residues. CDR3 residues: CASSPRTGLNTGELFF. CDR3 nucleotides: TGTGCCAGCAGCCCGAGGACAGGGCTGAACACCGGGGAGCTGTTTTTT.

The chain is built from TRBV27 and TRBJ2-1, with a tentative D call TRBD2 (6 bases). Trimming removed 5 bases from V and 10 bases from J, with 15 bases in between. Per the germline V gene, CDR1 is MNHEY and CDR2 is SMNVEV (reference sequence). The CDR3 length is 13 residues. CDR3 protein: CASSLLREDEQFF. CDR3 bases: TGTGCCAGCAGTCTCCTCAGGGAGGACGAGCAGTTCTTC.

For the CDR3, the DNA is TGTGCCAGCAGTCCAAAACCGCCGGGACTAGCATTTAGTGAGCAGTTCTTC. This sequence encodes CASSPKPPGLAFSEQFF. The V call is TRBV6-2 or TRBV6-3, the J call TRBJ2-1; 9 bases map to TRBD2. Germline CDR1 reads MNHEY; CDR2 reads SVGEGT. The CDR3 has 17 residues. V lost 5 bases, J lost 9 bases, and 17 bases stayed unmatched.

The chain is built from TRBV12-3 or TRBV12-4 and TRBJ2-2; perhaps TRBD1 as D (6 bases). The CDR3 consists of 13 residues. Trimming took 5 bases from V and 7 from J, leaving 11 bases between them. DNA of the CDR3: TGTGCCAGCAGTACCACAGGGAACGGGGAGCTGTTTTTT. Protein product: CASSTTGNGELFF.

The chain links TRBV11-2 to TRBJ2-7; D is unclear. CDR1 is SGHAT and CDR2 is FQNNGV in the germline V gene. The length of the CDR3 is 13 residues. V was trimmed by 1 base and J by 1 base, leaving 5 bases between them. CDR3 protein: CASSLGHSYEQYV. CDR3 bases: TGTGCCAGCAGCTTAGGACATTCCTACGAGCAGTACGTC.

Concerning this clone itself: Other DNA sequences within the sample encode an identical CDR3. The V call is TRBV29-1, the J call TRBJ1-1; D is uncertain. The germline CDR1 and CDR2 sequences are SQVTM and ANQGSEA. CDR3 size: 13 residues. Deletions cut 4 bases from V and 3 bases from J, with 12 bases between. This CDR3 is CSVAGSRDTEAFF. CDR3 DNA sequence: TGCAGCGTTGCTGGGTCGAGGGACACTGAAGCTTTCTTT.

The chain recombines TRBV10-3 with TRBJ2-3; 7 nucleotides line up with TRBD1. The J segment lost 1 base and the V segment lost 3 bases, leaving 4 bases of the junction unmatched. The CDR3 totals 15 residues. The germline gives CDR1 ENHRY, CDR2 SYGVKD. The CDR3 DNA reads as TGTGCCATCAGTGAAACAGGGGTCCGCACAGATACGCAGTATTTT. It specifies CAISETGVRTDTQYF.

This chain uses TRBV11-3 with TRBJ2-2, with a weak D call TRBD1 (6 bases). CDR3 length: 16 residues. V lost 0 bases, J lost 0 bases, and 8 bases lay in between. Germline CDR1 SGHNT, CDR2 YENEEA. CDR3: CASSLDGTSNTGELFF. The CDR3 region has the DNA TGTGCCAGCAGCTTAGATGGGACATCGAACACCGGGGAGCTGTTTTTT.

The chain's CDR3 is CASSLRGLAKNIQYF. The DNA for the CDR3 is TGTGCCAGCAGCTTGAGGGGGCTAGCCAAAAACATTCAGTACTTC. The V gene is TRBV5-6, the J gene TRBJ2-4, with 7 positions matching TRBD1. The CDR3 totals 15 residues. V was pared by 1 base and J by 0 bases, with 1 base of the junction left unmatched. Germline V gene lookup returns CDR1 SGHDT and CDR2 YYEEEE.

The genes are TRBV11-2 and TRBJ2-1; 8 bases match TRBD2. J lost 7 bases, V lost 5 bases, and 7 bases had no gene match. The CDR3 extends over 14 amino acids. CDR1 and CDR2 from the germline V gene are SGHAT and FQNNGV. CDR3 loop: CASSMGLGGNEQFF. The CDR3 DNA reads TGTGCCAGCAGCATGGGACTAGGGGGTAATGAGCAGTTCTTC.

The chain recombines TRBV6-5 with TRBJ2-7; TRBD2 is a possible D gene (7 bases). Trimming stripped 8 bases from V and 6 bases from J, with 17 bases between. The V gene's germline CDR1 is MNHEY and CDR2 SVGAGI. The CDR3 has 13 amino acids. The CDR3 DNA reads TGTGCCAGCGCCGAGGGGGGGCCCCGCGAGCAGTACGTC. As protein: CASAEGGPREQYV.

CDR3 DNA sequence: TGTGCCAGCAGTCCGCCTTATCTAGCGGGAGGCCCCGGGGAGCTGTTTTTT. Residues: CASSPPYLAGGPGELFF. The V call is TRBV27, the J call TRBJ2-2; TRBD2 matches 11 bases. Germline CDR1 is MNHEY and CDR2 is SMNVEV (reference sequence). This CDR3 is built from 17 residues. The junction had 11 bases not matched to a gene; V was cut back by 5 bases and J by 6 bases.

The V call is TRBV24-1, the J call TRBJ1-2, with unresolved D. The V and J ends lost 7 bases and 0 bases respectively, with 8 bases between them. The CDR3 loop spans 13 amino acids. Germline CDR1 reads KGHDR; CDR2 reads SFDVKD. CDR3 in amino acids: CATSRSSNYGYTF. In DNA form, the CDR3 reads TGTGCCACCAGCCGGAGCTCTAACTATGGCTACACCTTC.

The V call is TRBV5-1, the J call TRBJ2-4, with a weak D call TRBD1 (6 bases). CDR1 is SGHRS and CDR2 is YFSETQ in the germline V gene. CDR3 length equals 16 residues. The ends were cut back, 0 bases at V and 0 bases at J, with 10 bases in the middle. CDR3 DNA sequence: TGCGCCAGCAGCTTGGCGGCAGGGGAAGCCAAAAACATTCAGTACTTC. This encodes CASSLAAGEAKNIQYF.

The chain links TRBV3-1 (or the pseudogene TRBV3-2) to TRBJ2-5; the D gene is possibly TRBD1 (6 bases). With 5 bases removed from V and 7 bases from J, the gap between germline ends came to 17 bases. Germline assignment: CDR1 LGHDT and CDR2 YNNKEL (reference sequence). This CDR3 has 14 amino acids. The CDR3 nucleotides read TGTGCCAGCAGCACTCGGACAGACGGAGGGACCCAGTACTTC. Translating it yields CASSTRTDGGTQYF.

This chain connects TRBV6-4 to TRBJ1-2; D might be TRBD1 (5 bases). Germline CDR1 MRHNA, CDR2 SNTAGT. CDR3 length: 15 residues. V lost 8 bases to trimming and J lost 0 bases, with 16 bases between them. The CDR3 sequence is CASGSPGFANYGYTF. The CDR3 DNA reads TGTGCCAGCGGCTCCCCAGGGTTCGCTAACTATGGCTACACCTTC.

The DNA of the CDR3 is TGTGCCAGCAGCTTACAACAGGGGGAGGATGGCTACACCTTC. This encodes CASSLQQGEDGYTF. The chain recombines TRBV11-2 with TRBJ1-2; 8 nucleotides match TRBD1. This CDR3 spans 14 amino acids. Germline V gene lookup returns CDR1 SGHAT and CDR2 FQNNGV. J gave up 6 bases and V 2 bases, and 5 bases lay outside the gene matches.